This T cell receptor (beta chain) was found in a study of CD8 T cells in Susac syndrome. The CDR3 spans 14 residues. Trimming cost V 3 bases and J 5 bases, with 13 bases left between them. About this clonotype: Its antigen is not known.

Reverse transcription of about 0.5 to 1 ug RNA was performed with random hexamers. TCRdb itself ran the immunoSEQ multiplex PCR reads through MiXCR, one entry per CDR3 protein. The profile shows some 110,000 distinct CDR3 sequences, roughly 94% of them singletons. Overall study results and limits: That the number of individuals in its TCR sequencing and HLA analysis was relatively small was acknowledged by the study.

The source is a human donor with Susac syndrome. Sequences were obtained from CD8+ T cells from PBMCs. The chain joins TRBV12-3 or TRBV12-4 to TRBJ1-2, with D hard to call. The CDR3 protein is CASSFGIKGYGYTF. The CDR3 DNA follows: TGTGCCAGCAGTTTCGGGATTAAAGGTTATGGCTACACCTTC.